The TCR beta chain under discussion was sequenced for a study of blood T cells in healthy people across ages. The sample holds many counts of this clonotype. The second PCR ran about 6 to 11 cycles with a sample-barcoded 5' primer and J-beta primers. TCRdb itself ran the 5' RACE reads through MiXCR, one entry per CDR3 protein. The sample holds more than 500,000 distinct CDR3 sequences; 25% to 30% are singletons and the top ten take around 20%. This clonotype was sampled from a woman in her seventies in good health. The specimen was blood.

CDR3 sequence: CSATDRGRNTIYF. CDR3 coding DNA: TGCAGTGCTACGGACAGGGGCAGAAACACCATATATTTT. This chain connects TRBV20-1 to TRBJ1-3, with 9 positions matching TRBD1. This CDR3 is built from 13 residues. Losses at the gene ends were 4 bases for V and 5 bases for J; bases not matched to a gene: 3. Looked up from germline, CDR1 is DFQATT and CDR2 is SNEGSKA (reference sequence).